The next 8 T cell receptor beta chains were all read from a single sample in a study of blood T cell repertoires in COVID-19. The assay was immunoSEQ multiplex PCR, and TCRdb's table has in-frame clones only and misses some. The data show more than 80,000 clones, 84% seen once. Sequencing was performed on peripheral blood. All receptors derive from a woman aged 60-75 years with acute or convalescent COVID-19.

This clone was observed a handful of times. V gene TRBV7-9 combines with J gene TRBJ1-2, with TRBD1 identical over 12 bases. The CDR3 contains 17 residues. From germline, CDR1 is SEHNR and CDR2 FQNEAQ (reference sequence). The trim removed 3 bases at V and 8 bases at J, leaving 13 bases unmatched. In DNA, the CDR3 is TGTGCCAGCAGCTTTTTAACCGGGACAGGGGGCGGAAAAGGCTACACCTTC. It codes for CASSFLTGTGGGKGYTF.

In DNA, the CDR3 is TGCGCCAGCAGCCAACTTTCAAACCTACAGGGGGGATACGAGCAGTACTTC. It encodes CASSQLSNLQGGYEQYF. V and J are TRBV4-1 and TRBJ2-7, with 8 bases matching TRBD1. This CDR3 has 17 residues. Per germline, CDR1 MGHRA and CDR2 YSYEKL. V lost 2 bases to trimming and J lost 4 bases; unmatched junction nucleotides: 13.

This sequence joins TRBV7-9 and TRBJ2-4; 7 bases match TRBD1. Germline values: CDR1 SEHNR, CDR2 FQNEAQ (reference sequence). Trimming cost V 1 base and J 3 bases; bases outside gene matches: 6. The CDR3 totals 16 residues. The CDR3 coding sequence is TGTGCCAGCAGCTTAGGGGCCGGGACAGACAAAAACATTCAGTACTTC. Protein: CASSLGAGTDKNIQYF.

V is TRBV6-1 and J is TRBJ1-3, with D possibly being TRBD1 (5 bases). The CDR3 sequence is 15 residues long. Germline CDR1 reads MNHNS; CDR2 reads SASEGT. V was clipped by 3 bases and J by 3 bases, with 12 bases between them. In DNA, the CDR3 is TGTGCCAGCAGTGAGGCTTCCAGGGATGGAAACACCATATATTTT. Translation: CASSEASRDGNTIYF.

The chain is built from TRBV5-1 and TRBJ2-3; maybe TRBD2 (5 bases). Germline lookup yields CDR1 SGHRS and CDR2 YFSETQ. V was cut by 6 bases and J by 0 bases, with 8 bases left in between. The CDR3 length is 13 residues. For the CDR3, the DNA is TGCGCCAGCACGAGGGCCAGCACAGATACGCAGTATTTT. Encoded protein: CASTRASTDTQYF.

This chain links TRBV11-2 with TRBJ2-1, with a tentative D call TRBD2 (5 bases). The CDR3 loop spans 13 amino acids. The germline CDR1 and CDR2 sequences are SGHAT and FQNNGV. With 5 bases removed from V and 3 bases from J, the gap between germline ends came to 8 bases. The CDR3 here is CASSLAGYNEQFF. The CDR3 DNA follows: TGTGCCAGCAGCCTCGCGGGCTACAATGAGCAGTTCTTC. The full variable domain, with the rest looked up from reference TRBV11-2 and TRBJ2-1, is EAGVAQSPRYKIIEKRQSVAFWCNPISGHATLYWYQQILGQGPKLLIQFQNNGVVDDSQLPKDRFSAERLKGVDSTLKIQPAKLEDSAVYLCASSLAGYNEQFFGPGTRLTVL.

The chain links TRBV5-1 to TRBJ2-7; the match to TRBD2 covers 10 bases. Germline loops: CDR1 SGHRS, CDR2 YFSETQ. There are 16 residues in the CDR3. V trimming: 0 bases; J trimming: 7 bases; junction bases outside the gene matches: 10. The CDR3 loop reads CASSLGFSGGKREQYF. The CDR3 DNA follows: TGCGCCAGCAGCTTGGGGTTTAGCGGGGGGAAGCGGGAGCAGTACTTC.

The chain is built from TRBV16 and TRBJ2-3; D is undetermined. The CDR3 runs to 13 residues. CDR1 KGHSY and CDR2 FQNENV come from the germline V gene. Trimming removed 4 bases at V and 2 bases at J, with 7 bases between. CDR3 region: CASSRPDTDTQYF. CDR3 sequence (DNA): TGTGCCAGCAGCCGGCCAGACACAGATACGCAGTATTTT.